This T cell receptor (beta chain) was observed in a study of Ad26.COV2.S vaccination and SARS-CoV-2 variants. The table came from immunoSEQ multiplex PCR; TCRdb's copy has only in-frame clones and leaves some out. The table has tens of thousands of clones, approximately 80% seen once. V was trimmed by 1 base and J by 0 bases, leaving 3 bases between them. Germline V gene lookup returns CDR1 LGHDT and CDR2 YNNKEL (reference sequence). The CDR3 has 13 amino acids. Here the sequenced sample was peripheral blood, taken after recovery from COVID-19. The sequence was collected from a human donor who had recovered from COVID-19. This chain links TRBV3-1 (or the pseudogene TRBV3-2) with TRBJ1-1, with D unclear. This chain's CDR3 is CASSQVLNTEAFF. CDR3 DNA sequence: TGTGCCAGCAGCCAAGTCTTGAACACTGAAGCTTTCTTT.